The 2 T cell receptor beta chains presented below share a single source sample, sequenced in a study of monozygotic twins with inflammatory bowel disease. After re-calling the 5' RACE reads, TCRdb lists one entry per CDR3 protein, DNA absent. With about 300,000 distinct CDR3 sequences in the sample, the ten largest clones hold approximately 5.9%. Sequenced input: blood. These receptors were taken from a human donor with ulcerative colitis or Crohn's disease, or a healthy co-twin of an affected twin (not recorded which).

The rearrangement joins TRBV28 to TRBJ2-7. The CDR3 has 12 residues. Germline assignment: CDR1 MDHEN and CDR2 SYDVKM. The CDR3 region is CASSSPSSEQYF. The whole variable domain, filled in from reference TRBV28 and TRBJ2-7, reads DVKVTQSSRYLVKRTGEKVFLECVQDMDHENMFWYRQDPGLGLRLIYFSYDVKMKEKGDIPEGYSVSREKKERFSLILESASTNQTSMYLCASSSPSSEQYFGPGTRLTVT.

CDR3 protein: CASSNSNQPQHF. This chain uses TRBV2 with TRBJ1-5. Germline CDR1 is SNHLY and CDR2 is FYNNEI. This CDR3 is built from 12 residues.